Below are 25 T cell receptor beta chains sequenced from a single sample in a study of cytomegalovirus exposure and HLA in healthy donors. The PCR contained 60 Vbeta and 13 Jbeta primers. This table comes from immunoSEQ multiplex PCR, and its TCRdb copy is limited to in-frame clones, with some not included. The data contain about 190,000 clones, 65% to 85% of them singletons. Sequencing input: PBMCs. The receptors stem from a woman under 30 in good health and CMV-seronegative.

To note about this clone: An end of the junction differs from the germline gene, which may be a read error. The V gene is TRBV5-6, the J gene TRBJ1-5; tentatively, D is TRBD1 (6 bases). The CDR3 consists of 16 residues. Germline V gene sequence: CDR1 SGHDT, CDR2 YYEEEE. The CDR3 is CASSLALGAGNRPQHF. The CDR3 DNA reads TGTGCCAGCAGCTTGGCCCTGGGGGCTGGCAATCGGCCCCAGCATTTT. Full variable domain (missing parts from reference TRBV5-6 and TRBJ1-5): DAGVTQSPTHLIKTRGQQVTLRCSPKSGHDTVSWYQQALGQGPQFIFQYYEEEERQRGNFPDRFSGHQFPNYSSELNVNALLLGDSALYLCASSLALGAGNRPQHFGDGTRLSIL.

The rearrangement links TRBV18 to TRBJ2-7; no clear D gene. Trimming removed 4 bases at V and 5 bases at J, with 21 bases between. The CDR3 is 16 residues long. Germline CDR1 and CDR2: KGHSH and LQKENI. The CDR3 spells CASSRLDRLVEDEQYF. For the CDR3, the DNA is TGTGCCAGCTCACGCCTGGATAGACTGGTTGAGGACGAGCAGTACTTC.

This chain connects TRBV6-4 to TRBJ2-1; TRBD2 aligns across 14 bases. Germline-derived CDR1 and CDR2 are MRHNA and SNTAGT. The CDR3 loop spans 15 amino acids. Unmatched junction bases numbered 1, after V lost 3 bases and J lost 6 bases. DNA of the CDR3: TGTGCCAGCAGTGAGACTAGCGGGGGGGGCAATGAGCAGTTCTTC. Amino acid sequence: CASSETSGGGNEQFF.

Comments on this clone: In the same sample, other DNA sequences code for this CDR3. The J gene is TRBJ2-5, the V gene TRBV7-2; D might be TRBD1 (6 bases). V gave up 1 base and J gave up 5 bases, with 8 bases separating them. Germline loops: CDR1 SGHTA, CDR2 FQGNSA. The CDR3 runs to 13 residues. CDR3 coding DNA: TGTGCCAGCAGCTTAGTGGGGGCCGAGACCCAGTACTTC. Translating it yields CASSLVGAETQYF.

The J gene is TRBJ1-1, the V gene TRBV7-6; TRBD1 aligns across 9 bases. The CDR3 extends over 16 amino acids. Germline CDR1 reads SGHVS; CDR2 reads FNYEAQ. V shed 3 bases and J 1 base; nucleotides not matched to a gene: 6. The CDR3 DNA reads TGTGCCAGCAGCTTGAACGGACAGGGGTGGAACACTGAAGCTTTCTTT. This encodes CASSLNGQGWNTEAFF. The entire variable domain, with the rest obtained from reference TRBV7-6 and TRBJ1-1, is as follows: GAGVSQSPRYKVTKRGQDVALRCDPISGHVSLYWYRQALGQGPEFLTYFNYEAQQDKSGLPNDRFSAERPEGSISTLTIQRTEQRDSAMYRCASSLNGQGWNTEAFFGQGTRLTVV.

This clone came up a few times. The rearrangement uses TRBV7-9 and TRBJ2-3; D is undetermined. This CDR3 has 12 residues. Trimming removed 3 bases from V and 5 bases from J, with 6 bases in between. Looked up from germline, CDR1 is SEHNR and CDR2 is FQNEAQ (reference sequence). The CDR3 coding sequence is TGTGCCAGCAGCTTCGAGCGAGATACGCAGTATTTT. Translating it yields CASSFERDTQYF.

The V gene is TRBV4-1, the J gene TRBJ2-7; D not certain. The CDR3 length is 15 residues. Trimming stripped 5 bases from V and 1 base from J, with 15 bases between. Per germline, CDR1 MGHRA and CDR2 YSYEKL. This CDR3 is CASSESRQDSYEQYF. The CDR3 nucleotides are TGCGCCAGCAGCGAGAGTAGACAAGATTCCTACGAGCAGTACTTC.

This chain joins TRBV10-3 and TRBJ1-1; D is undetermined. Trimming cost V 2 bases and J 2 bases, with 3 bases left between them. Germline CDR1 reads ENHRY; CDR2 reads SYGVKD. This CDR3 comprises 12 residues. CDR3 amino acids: CAISETNTEAFF. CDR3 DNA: TGTGCCATCAGTGAGACTAACACTGAAGCTTTCTTT.

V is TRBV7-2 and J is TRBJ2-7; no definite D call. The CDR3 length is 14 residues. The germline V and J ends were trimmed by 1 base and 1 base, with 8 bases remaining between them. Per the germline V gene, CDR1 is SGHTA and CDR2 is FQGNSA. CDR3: CASSLDQASYEQYF. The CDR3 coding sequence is TGTGCCAGCAGCTTAGACCAGGCTTCCTACGAGCAGTACTTC.

CDR3 sequence reads: CAWSLSAARAEAFF. The CDR3 coding sequence is TGTGCCTGGAGTCTGTCGGCCGCCAGGGCTGAAGCTTTCTTT. V gene TRBV30 combines with J gene TRBJ1-1; possible D gene TRBD1, 5 bases. This CDR3 is 14 amino acids long. Trimming pared 2 bases from V and 6 bases from J, leaving 16 bases between. Germline-derived CDR1 and CDR2 are GTSNPN and SVGIG (reference sequence).

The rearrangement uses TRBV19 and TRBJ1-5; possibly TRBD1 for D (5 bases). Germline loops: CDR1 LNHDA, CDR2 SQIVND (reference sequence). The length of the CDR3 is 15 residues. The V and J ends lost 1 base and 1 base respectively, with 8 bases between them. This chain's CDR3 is CASSIVGVSNQPQHF. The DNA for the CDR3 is TGTGCCAGTAGTATAGTAGGGGTGAGCAATCAGCCCCAGCATTTT.

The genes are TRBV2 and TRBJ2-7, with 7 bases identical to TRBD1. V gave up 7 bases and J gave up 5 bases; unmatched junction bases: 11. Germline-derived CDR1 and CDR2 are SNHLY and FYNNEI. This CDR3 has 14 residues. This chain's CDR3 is CASTPPDRVNEQYF. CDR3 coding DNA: TGTGCCAGCACGCCACCCGACAGGGTAAACGAGCAGTACTTC.

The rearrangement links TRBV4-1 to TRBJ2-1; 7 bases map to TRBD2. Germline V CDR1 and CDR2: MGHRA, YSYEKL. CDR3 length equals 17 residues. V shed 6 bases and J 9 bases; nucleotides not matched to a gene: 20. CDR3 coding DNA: TGCGCCAGCAGTCATTTAACGGGAGGTAGCGCTGACGGTGAGCAGTTCTTC. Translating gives CASSHLTGGSADGEQFF.

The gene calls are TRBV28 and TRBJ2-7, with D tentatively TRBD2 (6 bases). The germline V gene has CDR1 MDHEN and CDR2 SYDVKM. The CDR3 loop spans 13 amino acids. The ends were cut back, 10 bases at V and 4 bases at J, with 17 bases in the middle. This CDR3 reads CATQEAGQYEQYF. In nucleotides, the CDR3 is TGTGCCACCCAGGAGGCGGGGCAATACGAGCAGTACTTC.

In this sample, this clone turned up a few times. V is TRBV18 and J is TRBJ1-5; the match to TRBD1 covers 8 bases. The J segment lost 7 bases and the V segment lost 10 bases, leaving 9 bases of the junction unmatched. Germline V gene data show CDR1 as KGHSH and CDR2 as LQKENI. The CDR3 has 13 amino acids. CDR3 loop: CATAPTGAQPQHF. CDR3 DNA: TGTGCCACCGCACCGACAGGGGCCCAGCCCCAGCATTTT.

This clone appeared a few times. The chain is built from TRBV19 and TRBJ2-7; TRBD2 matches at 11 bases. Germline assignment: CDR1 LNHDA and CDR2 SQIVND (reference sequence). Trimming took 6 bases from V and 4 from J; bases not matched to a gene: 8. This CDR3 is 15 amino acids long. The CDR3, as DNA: TGTGCCAGTAGGGATAGCGGGGGGGCCTCTTACGAGCAGTACTTC. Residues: CASRDSGGASYEQYF.

CDR3 residues: CSVEGREDYGYTF. CDR3 sequence (DNA): TGCAGCGTTGAAGGCAGGGAGGATTATGGCTACACCTTC. This chain uses TRBV29-1 with TRBJ1-2; tentatively, D is TRBD1 (5 bases). Germline loops: CDR1 SQVTM, CDR2 ANQGSEA. Between the trimmed V and J ends, which lost 1 base and 5 bases, there was a span of 11 bases. The CDR3 is 13 amino acids.

The CDR3 DNA sequence: TGTGCCAGCAGTTCCCCCGGCAGGGGCATTAATGAAAAACTGTTTTTT. This sequence encodes CASSSPGRGINEKLFF. This chain joins TRBV28 and TRBJ1-4, with a weak D call TRBD1 (6 bases). The V and J ends lost 4 bases and 4 bases respectively, with 16 bases between them. The germline V gene has CDR1 MDHEN and CDR2 SYDVKM. The CDR3 covers 16 residues. The full variable domain, its missing parts supplied by reference TRBV28 and TRBJ1-4, is DVKVTQSSRYLVKRTGEKVFLECVQDMDHENMFWYRQDPGLGLRLIYFSYDVKMKEKGDIPEGYSVSREKKERFSLILESASTNQTSMYLCASSSPGRGINEKLFFGSGTQLSVL.

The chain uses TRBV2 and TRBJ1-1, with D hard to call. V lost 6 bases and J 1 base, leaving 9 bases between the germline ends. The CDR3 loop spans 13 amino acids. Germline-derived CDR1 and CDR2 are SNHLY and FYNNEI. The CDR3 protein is CASSGLKNTEAFF. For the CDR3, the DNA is TGTGCCAGCAGCGGACTAAAGAACACTGAAGCTTTCTTT.

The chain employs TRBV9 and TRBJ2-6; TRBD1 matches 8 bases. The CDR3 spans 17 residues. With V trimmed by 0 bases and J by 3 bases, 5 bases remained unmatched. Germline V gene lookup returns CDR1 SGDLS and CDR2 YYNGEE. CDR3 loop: CASSVAGGAYGANVLTF. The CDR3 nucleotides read TGTGCCAGCAGCGTAGCAGGGGGCGCGTATGGGGCCAACGTCCTGACTTTC.

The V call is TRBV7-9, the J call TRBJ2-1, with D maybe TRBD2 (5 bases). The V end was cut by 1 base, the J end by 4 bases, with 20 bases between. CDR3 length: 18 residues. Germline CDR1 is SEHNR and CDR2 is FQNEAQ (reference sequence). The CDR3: CASSLVVMMTIRYNEQFF. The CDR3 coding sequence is TGTGCCAGCAGCTTAGTGGTTATGATGACTATACGATACAATGAGCAGTTCTTC.

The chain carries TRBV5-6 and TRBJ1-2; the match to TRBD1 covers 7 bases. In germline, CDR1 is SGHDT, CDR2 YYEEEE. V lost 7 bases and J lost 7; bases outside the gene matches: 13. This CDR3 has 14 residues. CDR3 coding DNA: TGTGCCAGCTGGGGGGTAGGGGGCGTATCTGGCTACACCTTC. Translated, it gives CASWGVGGVSGYTF.

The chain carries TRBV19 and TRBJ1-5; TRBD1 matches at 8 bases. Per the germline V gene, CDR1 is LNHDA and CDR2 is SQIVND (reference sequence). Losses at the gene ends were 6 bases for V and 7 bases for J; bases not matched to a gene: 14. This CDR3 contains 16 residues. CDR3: CASRSKAQGARQPQHF. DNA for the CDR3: TGTGCCAGTAGGAGTAAGGCGCAGGGGGCACGACAGCCCCAGCATTTT.

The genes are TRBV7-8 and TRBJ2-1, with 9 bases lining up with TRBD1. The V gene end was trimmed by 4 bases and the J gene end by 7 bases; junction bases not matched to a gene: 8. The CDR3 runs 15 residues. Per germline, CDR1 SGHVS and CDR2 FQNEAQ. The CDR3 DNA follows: TGTGCCAGCAGCTGGCCCCGGACAGGGGCAAATGAGCAGTTCTTC. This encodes CASSWPRTGANEQFF.

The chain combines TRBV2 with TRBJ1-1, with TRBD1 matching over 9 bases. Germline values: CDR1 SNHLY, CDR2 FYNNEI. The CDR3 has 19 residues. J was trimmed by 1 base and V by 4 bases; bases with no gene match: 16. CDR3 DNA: TGTGCCAGCAGTGCTCTAAGGTGGACAGGGGCGACCCCGAACACTGAAGCTTTCTTT. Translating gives CASSALRWTGATPNTEAFF.